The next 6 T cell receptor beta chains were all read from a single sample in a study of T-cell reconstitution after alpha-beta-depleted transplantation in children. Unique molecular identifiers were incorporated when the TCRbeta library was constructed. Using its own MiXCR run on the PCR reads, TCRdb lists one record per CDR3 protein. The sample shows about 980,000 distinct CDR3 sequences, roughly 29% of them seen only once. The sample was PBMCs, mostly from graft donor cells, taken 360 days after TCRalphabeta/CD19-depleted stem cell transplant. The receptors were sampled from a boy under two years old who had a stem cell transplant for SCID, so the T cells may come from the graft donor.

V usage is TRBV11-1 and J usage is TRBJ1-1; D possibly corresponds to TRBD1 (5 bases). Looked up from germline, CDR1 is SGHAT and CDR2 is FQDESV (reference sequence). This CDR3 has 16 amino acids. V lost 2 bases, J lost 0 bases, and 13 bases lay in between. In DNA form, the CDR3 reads TGTGCCAGCAGCTTAATTGAACAGGCCCTGAACACTGAAGCTTTCTTT. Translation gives CASSLIEQALNTEAFF.

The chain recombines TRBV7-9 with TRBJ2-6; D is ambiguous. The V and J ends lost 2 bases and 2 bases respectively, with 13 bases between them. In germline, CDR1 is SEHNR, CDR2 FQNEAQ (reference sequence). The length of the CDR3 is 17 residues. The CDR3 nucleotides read TGTGCCAGCAGCTTATTTGGTGGGATACCTGGGGCCAACGTCCTGACTTTC. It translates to CASSLFGGIPGANVLTF.

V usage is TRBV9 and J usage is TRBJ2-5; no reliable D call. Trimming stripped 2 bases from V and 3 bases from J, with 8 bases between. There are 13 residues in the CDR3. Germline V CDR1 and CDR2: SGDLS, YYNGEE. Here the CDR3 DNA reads TGTGCCAGCAGCGTTCATGGGGAAGAGACCCAGTACTTC. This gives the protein CASSVHGEETQYF.

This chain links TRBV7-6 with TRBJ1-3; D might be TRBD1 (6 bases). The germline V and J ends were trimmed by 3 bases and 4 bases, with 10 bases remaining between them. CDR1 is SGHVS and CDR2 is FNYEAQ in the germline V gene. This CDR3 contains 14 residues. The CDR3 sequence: CASSFGQTGNTIYF. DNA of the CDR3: TGTGCCAGCAGCTTCGGACAGACGGGAAACACCATATATTTT. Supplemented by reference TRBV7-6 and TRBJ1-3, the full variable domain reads GAGVSQSPRYKVTKRGQDVALRCDPISGHVSLYWYRQALGQGPEFLTYFNYEAQQDKSGLPNDRFSAERPEGSISTLTIQRTEQRDSAMYRCASSFGQTGNTIYFGEGSWLTVV.

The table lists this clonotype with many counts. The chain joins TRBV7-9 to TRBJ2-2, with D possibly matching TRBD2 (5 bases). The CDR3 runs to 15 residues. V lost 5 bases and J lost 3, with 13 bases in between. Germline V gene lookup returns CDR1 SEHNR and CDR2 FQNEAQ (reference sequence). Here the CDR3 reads CASSLAGSYTGELFF. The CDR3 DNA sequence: TGTGCCAGCAGCCTGGCTGGGAGTTACACCGGGGAGCTGTTTTTT.

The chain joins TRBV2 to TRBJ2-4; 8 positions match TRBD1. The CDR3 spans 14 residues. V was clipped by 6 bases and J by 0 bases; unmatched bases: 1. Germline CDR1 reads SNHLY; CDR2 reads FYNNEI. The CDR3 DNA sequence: TGTGCCAGCAGGGACAGGGTAGCCAAAAACATTCAGTACTTC. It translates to CASRDRVAKNIQYF.